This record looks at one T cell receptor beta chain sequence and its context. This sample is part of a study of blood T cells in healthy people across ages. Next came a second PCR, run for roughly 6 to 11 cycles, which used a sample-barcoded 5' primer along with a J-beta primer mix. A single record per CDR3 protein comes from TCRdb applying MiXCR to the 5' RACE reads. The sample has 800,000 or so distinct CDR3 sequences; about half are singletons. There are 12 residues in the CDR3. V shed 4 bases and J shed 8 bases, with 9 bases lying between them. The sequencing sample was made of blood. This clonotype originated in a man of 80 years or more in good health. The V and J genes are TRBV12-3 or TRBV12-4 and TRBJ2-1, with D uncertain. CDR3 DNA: TGTGCCAGCAGTTCCTACAAGGATGAGCAGTTCTTC. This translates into CASSSYKDEQFF.